This T cell receptor (beta chain) was recovered during a study of blood T cell repertoires in COVID-19. TCRdb keeps only in-frame clones here, not all; method: immunoSEQ multiplex PCR. The data hold about 200,000 clones, with roughly 80% observed a single time. The CDR3 length is 13 residues. Germline V gene lookup returns CDR1 SGHVS and CDR2 FNYEAQ. V lost 6 bases, J lost 2 bases, and 11 bases lay in between. The TCR originated in a woman aged 80 or over with acute or convalescent COVID-19. What was sequenced was peripheral blood. The rearrangement joins TRBV7-6 to TRBJ2-7; TRBD2 is a possible D gene (5 bases). CDR3: CASSPIGAYEQYF. The CDR3 DNA follows: TGTGCCAGCAGTCCTATCGGGGCCTACGAGCAGTACTTC.